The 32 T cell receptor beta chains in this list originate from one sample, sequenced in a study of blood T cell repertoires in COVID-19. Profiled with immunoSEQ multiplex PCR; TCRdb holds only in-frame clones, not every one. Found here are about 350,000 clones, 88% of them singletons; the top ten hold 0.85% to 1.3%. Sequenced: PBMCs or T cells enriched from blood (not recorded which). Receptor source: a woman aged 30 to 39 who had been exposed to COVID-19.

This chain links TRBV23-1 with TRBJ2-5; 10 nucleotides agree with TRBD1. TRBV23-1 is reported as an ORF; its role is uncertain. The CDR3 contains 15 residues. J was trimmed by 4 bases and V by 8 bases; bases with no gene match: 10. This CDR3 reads CASPPPGTGVETQYF. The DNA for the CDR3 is TGCGCCAGCCCACCTCCCGGGACAGGGGTAGAGACCCAGTACTTC.

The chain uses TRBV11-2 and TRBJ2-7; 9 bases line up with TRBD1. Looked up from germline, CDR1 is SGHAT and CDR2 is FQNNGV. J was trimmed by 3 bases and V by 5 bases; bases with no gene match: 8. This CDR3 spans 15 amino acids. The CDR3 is CASSLGTGTLYEQYF. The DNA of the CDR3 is TGTGCCAGCAGCCTCGGGACAGGGACCCTCTACGAGCAGTACTTC.

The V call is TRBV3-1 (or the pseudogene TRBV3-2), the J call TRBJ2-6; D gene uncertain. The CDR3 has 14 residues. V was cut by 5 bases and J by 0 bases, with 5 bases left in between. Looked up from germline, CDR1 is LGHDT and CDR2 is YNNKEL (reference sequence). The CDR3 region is CASSANSGANVLTF. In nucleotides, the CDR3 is TGTGCCAGCAGCGCGAACTCTGGGGCCAACGTCCTGACTTTC.

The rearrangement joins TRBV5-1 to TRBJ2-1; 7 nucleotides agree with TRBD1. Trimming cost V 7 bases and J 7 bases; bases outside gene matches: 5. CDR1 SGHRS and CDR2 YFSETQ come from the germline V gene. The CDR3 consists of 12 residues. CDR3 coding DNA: TGCGCCAGCTGGGACAGTTTGAATGAGCAGTTCTTC. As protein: CASWDSLNEQFF. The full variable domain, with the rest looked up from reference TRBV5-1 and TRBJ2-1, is KAGVTQTPRYLIKTRGQQVTLSCSPISGHRSVSWYQQTPGQGLQFLFEYFSETQRNKGNFPGRFSGRQFSNSRSEMNVSTLELGDSALYLCASWDSLNEQFFGPGTRLTVL.

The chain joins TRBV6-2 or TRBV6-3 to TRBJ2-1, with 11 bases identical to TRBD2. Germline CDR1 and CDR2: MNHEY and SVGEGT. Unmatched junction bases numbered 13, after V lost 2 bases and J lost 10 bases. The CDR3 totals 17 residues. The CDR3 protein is CASSYPPWVAGGPEQFF. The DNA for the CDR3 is TGTGCCAGCAGTTACCCACCCTGGGTAGCGGGAGGGCCAGAGCAGTTCTTC.

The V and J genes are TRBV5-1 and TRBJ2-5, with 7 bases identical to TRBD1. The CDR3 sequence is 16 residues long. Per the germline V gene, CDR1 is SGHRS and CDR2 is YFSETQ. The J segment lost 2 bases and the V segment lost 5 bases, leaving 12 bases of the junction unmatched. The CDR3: CASRPRQGTPQETQYF. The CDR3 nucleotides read TGCGCCAGCAGACCTCGACAGGGAACCCCGCAAGAGACCCAGTACTTC.

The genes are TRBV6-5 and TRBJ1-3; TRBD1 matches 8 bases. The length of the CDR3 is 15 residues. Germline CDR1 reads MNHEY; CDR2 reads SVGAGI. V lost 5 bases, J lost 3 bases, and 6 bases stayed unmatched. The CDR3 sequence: CASSQQGVGGNTIYF. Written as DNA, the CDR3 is TGTGCCAGCAGTCAACAGGGGGTTGGTGGAAACACCATATATTTT.

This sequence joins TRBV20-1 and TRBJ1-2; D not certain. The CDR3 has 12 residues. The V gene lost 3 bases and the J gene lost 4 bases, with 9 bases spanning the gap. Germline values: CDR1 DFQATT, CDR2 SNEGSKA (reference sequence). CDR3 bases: TGCAGTGCTAGTACCGGGGTCTATGGCTACACCTTC. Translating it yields CSASTGVYGYTF.

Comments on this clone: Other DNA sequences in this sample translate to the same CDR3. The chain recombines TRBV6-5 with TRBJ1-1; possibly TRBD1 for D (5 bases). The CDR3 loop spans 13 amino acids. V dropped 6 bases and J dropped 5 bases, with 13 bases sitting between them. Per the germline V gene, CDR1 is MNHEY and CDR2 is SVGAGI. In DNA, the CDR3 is TGTGCCAGCAGGCGGGGGGGAGGGACTGAAGCTTTCTTT. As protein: CASRRGGGTEAFF.

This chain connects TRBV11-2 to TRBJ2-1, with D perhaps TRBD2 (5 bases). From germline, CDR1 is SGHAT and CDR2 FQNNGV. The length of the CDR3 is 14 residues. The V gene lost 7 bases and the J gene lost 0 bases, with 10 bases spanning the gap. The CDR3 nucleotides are TGTGCCAGCAAAACTGGGAGCTCCTACAATGAGCAGTTCTTC. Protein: CASKTGSSYNEQFF.

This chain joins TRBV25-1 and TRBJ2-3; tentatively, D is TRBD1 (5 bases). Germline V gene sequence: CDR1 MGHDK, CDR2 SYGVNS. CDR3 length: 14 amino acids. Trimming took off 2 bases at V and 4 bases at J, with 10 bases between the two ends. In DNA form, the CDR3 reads TGTGCCAGCAGTGAACAGGGCTTAGCAGATACGCAGTATTTT. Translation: CASSEQGLADTQYF.

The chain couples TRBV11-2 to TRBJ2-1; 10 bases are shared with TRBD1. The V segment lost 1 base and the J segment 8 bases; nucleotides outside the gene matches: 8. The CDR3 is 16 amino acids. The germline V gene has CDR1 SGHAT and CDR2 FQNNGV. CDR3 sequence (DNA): TGTGCCAGCAGCTTAGGGGGGACAGGGGCGTGGGATGAGCAGTTCTTC. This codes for CASSLGGTGAWDEQFF.

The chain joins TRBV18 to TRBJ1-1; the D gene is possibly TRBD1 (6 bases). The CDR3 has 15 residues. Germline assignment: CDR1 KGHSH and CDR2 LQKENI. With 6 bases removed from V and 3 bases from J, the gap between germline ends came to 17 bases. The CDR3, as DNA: TGTGCCAGCTCTCTACTACAGGGACGGGACACTGAAGCTTTCTTT. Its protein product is CASSLLQGRDTEAFF.

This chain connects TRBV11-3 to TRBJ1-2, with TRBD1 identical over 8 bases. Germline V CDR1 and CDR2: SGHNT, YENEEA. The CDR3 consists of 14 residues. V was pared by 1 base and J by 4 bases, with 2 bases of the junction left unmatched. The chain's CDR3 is CASSLGQGLYGYTF. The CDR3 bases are TGTGCCAGCAGCTTAGGACAGGGGCTCTATGGCTACACCTTC. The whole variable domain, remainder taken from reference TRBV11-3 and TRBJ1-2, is EAGVVQSPRYKIIEKKQPVAFWCNPISGHNTLYWYLQNLGQGPELLIRYENEEAVDDSQLPKDRFSAERLKGVDSTLKIQPAELGDSAVYLCASSLGQGLYGYTFGSGTRLTVV.

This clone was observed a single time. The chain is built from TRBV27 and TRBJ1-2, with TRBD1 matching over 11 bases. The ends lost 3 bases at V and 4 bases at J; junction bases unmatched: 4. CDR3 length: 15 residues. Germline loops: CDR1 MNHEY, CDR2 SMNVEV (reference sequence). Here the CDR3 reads CASSFGTGGIYGYTF. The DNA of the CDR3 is TGTGCCAGCAGTTTCGGGACAGGGGGAATCTATGGCTACACCTTC.

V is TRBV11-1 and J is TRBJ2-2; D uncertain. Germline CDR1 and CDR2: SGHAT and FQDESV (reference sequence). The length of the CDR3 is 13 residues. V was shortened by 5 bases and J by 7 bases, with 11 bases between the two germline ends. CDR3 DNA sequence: TGTGCCAGCAGCCTCGAGAGAGGCGGGGAGCTGTTTTTT. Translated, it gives CASSLERGGELFF.

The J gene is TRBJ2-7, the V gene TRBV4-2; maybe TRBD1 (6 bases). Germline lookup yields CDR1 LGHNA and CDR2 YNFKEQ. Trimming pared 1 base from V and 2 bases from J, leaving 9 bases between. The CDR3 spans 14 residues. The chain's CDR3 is CASSQGTATYEQYF. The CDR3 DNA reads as TGTGCCAGCAGCCAAGGGACAGCTACCTACGAGCAGTACTTC.

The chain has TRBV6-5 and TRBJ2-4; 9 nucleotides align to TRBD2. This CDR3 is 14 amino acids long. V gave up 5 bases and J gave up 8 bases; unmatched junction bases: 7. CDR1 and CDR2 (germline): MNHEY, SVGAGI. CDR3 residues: CASSPSGRYYIQYF. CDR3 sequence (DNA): TGTGCCAGCAGTCCCAGCGGGAGGTACTACATTCAGTACTTC.

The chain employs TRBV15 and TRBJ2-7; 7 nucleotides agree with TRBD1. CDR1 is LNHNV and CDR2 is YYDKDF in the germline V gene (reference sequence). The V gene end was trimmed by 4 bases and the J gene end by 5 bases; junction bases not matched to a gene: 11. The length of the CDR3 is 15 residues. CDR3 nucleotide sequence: TGTGCCACCAGCACCTCCCCGGGACAGATCAACGAGCAGTACTTC. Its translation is CATSTSPGQINEQYF.

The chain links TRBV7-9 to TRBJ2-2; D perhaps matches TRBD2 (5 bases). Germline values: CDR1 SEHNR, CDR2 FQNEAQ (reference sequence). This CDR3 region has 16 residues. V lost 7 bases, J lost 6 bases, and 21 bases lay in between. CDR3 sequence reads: CASITTVDGVAGELFF. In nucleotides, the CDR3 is TGTGCCAGCATCACGACGGTAGACGGGGTAGCCGGGGAGCTGTTTTTT.

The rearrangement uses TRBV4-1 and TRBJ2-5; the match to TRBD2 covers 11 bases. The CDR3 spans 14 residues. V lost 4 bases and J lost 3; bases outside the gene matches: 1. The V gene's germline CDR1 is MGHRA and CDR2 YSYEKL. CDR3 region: CASSLGLAEETQYF. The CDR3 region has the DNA TGCGCCAGCAGCCTGGGACTAGCGGAAGAGACCCAGTACTTC.

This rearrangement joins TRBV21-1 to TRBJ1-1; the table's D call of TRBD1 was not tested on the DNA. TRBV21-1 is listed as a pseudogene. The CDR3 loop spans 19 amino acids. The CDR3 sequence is CASSKPLGQGVGFNTEAFF. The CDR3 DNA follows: TGTGCCAGCAGCAAACCCTTGGGACAGGGAGTTGGTTTTAACACTGAAGCTTTCTTT.

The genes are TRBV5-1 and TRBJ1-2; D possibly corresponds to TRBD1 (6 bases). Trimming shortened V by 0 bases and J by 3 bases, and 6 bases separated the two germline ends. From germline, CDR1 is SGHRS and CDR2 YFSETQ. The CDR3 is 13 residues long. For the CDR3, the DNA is TGCGCCAGCAGCTTGGCAGGGGACTATGGCTACACCTTC. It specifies CASSLAGDYGYTF.

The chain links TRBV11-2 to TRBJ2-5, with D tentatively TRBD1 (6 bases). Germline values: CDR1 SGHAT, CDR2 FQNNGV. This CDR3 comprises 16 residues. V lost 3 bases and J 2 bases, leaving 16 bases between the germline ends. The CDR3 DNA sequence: TGTGCCAGCAGCTTTGAGGGTCGGACAGTGCAAGAGACCCAGTACTTC. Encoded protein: CASSFEGRTVQETQYF.

The CDR3 DNA reads as TGTGCCATCAGTGAGTCGACAGGGACAGATACGCAGTATTTT. Its protein product is CAISESTGTDTQYF. This rearrangement joins TRBV10-3 to TRBJ2-3, with 7 bases that match TRBD1. This CDR3 region has 14 residues. Germline V gene data show CDR1 as ENHRY and CDR2 as SYGVKD. V trimming: 0 bases; J trimming: 3 bases; junction bases outside the gene matches: 0.

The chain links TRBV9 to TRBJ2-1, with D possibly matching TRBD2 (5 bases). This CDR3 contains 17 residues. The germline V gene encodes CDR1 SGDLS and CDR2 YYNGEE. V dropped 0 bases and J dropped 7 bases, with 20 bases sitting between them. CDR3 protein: CASSVGASTGVVNEQFF. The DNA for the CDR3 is TGTGCCAGCAGCGTAGGGGCTTCGACCGGGGTCGTGAATGAGCAGTTCTTC.

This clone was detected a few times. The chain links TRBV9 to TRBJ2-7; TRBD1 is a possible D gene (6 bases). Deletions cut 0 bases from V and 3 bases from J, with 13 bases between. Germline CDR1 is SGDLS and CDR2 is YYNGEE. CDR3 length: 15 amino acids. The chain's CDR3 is CASSVGTGMDYEQYF. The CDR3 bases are TGTGCCAGCAGCGTAGGAACAGGGATGGACTACGAGCAGTACTTC.

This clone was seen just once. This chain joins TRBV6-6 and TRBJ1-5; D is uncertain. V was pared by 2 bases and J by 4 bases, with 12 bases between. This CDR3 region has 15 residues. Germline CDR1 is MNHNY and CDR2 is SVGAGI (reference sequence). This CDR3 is CASSYRMQENQPQHF. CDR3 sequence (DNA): TGTGCCAGCAGTTACAGAATGCAGGAAAATCAGCCCCAGCATTTT.

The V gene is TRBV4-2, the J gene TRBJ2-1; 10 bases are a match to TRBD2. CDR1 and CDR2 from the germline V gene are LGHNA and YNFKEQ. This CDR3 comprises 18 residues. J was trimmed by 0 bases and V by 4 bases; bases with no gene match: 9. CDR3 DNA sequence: TGTGCCAGCAGCCTGCTAGCGGGAGCTCAGAGCTCCTACAATGAGCAGTTCTTC. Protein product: CASSLLAGAQSSYNEQFF.

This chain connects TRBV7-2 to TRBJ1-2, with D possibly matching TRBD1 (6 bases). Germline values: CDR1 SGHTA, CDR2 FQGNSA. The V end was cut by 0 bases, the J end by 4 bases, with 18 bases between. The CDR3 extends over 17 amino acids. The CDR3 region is CASSLAAGATPSYGYTF. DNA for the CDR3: TGTGCCAGCAGCTTAGCGGCAGGGGCGACACCCAGCTATGGCTACACCTTC.

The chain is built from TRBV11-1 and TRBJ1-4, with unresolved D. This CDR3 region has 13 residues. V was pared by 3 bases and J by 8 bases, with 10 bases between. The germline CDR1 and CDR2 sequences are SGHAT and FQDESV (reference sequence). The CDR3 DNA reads TGTGCCAGCAGCTTCCAGCCGGGGGAAAAACTGTTTTTT. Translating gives CASSFQPGEKLFF.

This chain's CDR3 is CASSPVPGGPSGANVLTF. The CDR3 bases are TGTGCCAGCAGCCCAGTCCCGGGAGGACCCTCTGGGGCCAACGTCCTGACTTTC. The chain has TRBV7-3 and TRBJ2-6, with 7 nucleotides matching TRBD2. This CDR3 comprises 18 residues. From germline, CDR1 is SGHTA and CDR2 FQGTGA. Trimming cost V 5 bases and J 0 bases; bases outside gene matches: 10.